These 27 T cell receptor beta chains were all obtained from the same sample, sequenced in a study of blood T cell repertoires in COVID-19 (TCRdb year 2020). Library construction relied on the immunoSEQ multiplex PCR assay. In TCRdb, the immuneACCESS table is reduced to in-frame sequences with V and J assigned. These tables do not hold every clone; where another copy was compared, an unresolved V gene accounts for under half, and the others remain unexplained. The sample contains a few hundred thousand clones, 87% of them found a single time. Together, the top ten hold about a tenth of the sample. Source material: PBMCs or T cells enriched from blood (not recorded which). The source of these receptors is a man aged 18-30 years with acute COVID-19.

The chain combines TRBV4-2 with TRBJ1-2; D possibly corresponds to TRBD1 (6 bases). V shed 0 bases and J shed 2 bases, with 10 bases lying between them. Germline values: CDR1 LGHNA, CDR2 YNFKEQ. There are 15 residues in the CDR3. The CDR3 bases are TGTGCCAGCAGCCAAGAGCCGGACAGCAACTATGGCTACACCTTC. Amino acid sequence: CASSQEPDSNYGYTF.

This clone was observed many times. V usage is TRBV28 and J usage is TRBJ1-1, with TRBD1 matching 9 bases. The CDR3 has 14 amino acids. CDR1 is MDHEN and CDR2 is SYDVKM in the germline V gene. After removal of 8 bases from V and 4 bases from J, the junction contained 8 bases not matched to a gene. CDR3 in DNA: TGTGCCAGCTCTTCGACAGGGGGAGGCACTGAAGCTTTCTTT. Translating gives CASSSTGGGTEAFF.

This chain links TRBV28 with TRBJ1-2, with a possible D match to TRBD1 (5 bases). Trimming cost V 5 bases and J 2 bases, with 15 bases left between them. Germline values: CDR1 MDHEN, CDR2 SYDVKM. This CDR3 has 15 amino acids. CDR3 region: CASSERGRSNYGYTF. Written as DNA, the CDR3 is TGTGCCAGCAGTGAACGGGGGAGAAGCAACTATGGCTACACCTTC.

This chain links TRBV7-6 with TRBJ2-5; TRBD2 matches at 11 bases. Germline V gene lookup returns CDR1 SGHVS and CDR2 FNYEAQ. The CDR3 is 17 residues long. The V segment lost 1 base and the J segment 1 base; nucleotides outside the gene matches: 5. The CDR3 region is CASSLEVAGGSQETQYF. CDR3 coding DNA: TGTGCCAGCAGCTTAGAGGTAGCGGGAGGGAGCCAAGAGACCCAGTACTTC.

The gene calls are TRBV28 and TRBJ2-3; 7 nucleotides match TRBD1. The CDR3 consists of 14 residues. The trim removed 3 bases at V and 3 bases at J, leaving 3 bases unmatched. Looked up from germline, CDR1 is MDHEN and CDR2 is SYDVKM. CDR3 sequence (DNA): TGTGCCAGCAGTTTCGGGACAGCGACAGATACGCAGTATTTT. Translating it yields CASSFGTATDTQYF.

The chain couples TRBV4-1 to TRBJ2-1; TRBD2 matches 15 bases. Trimming at V came to 4 bases and at J to 9 bases, leaving 7 bases not matched to a gene. The germline V gene encodes CDR1 MGHRA and CDR2 YSYEKL. The CDR3 is 16 amino acids. The CDR3 coding sequence is TGCGCCAGCAGCCGCGGACTAGCGGGAGGGCAAAGTGAGCAGTTCTTC. Amino acid sequence: CASSRGLAGGQSEQFF.

This chain connects TRBV7-9 to TRBJ2-7; D perhaps matches TRBD1 (6 bases). CDR3 size: 13 residues. Per germline, CDR1 SEHNR and CDR2 FQNEAQ (reference sequence). V lost 5 bases to trimming and J lost 5 bases, with 13 bases between them. The CDR3 nucleotides are TGTGCCAGCAGCATCCAGGGGTCCCACGAGCAGTACTTC. As protein: CASSIQGSHEQYF.

The gene calls are TRBV5-1 and TRBJ1-6, with D uncertain. The V gene's germline CDR1 is SGHRS and CDR2 YFSETQ. This CDR3 contains 15 residues. Trimming removed 5 bases at V and 7 bases at J, with 16 bases between. The CDR3 DNA sequence: TGCGCCAGCAGGGACGGCGGATCGGGGAATTCACCCCTCCACTTT. It encodes CASRDGGSGNSPLHF. Drawing the rest from reference TRBV5-1 and TRBJ1-6, the complete variable domain is KAGVTQTPRYLIKTRGQQVTLSCSPISGHRSVSWYQQTPGQGLQFLFEYFSETQRNKGNFPGRFSGRQFSNSRSEMNVSTLELGDSALYLCASRDGGSGNSPLHFGNGTRLTVT.

This rearrangement joins TRBV28 to TRBJ1-5; perhaps TRBD1 as D (5 bases). The V gene lost 3 bases and the J gene lost 6 bases, with 12 bases spanning the gap. Looked up from germline, CDR1 is MDHEN and CDR2 is SYDVKM. The CDR3 runs 14 residues. CDR3 sequence (DNA): TGTGCCAGCAGTTTGGAGGGGATGGTTCAGCCCCAGCATTTT. Translation gives CASSLEGMVQPQHF.

The genes are TRBV28 and TRBJ1-1, with D hard to call. CDR1 is MDHEN, CDR2 SYDVKM, per germline. CDR3 length equals 16 residues. Trimming pared 6 bases from V and 1 base from J, leaving 18 bases between. The CDR3 protein is CASSALESEGNTEAFF. The CDR3 DNA is TGTGCCAGCAGCGCTCTGGAGAGTGAGGGGAACACTGAAGCTTTCTTT.

The genes are TRBV4-3 and TRBJ2-7, with 8 bases fitting TRBD2. CDR1 LGHNA and CDR2 YSLEER come from the germline V gene. The CDR3 has 15 amino acids. The J segment lost 0 bases and the V segment lost 1 base, leaving 2 bases of the junction unmatched. The CDR3 region has the DNA TGCGCCAGCAGCCAAGTCGGGGGGGGCTCCTACGAGCAGTACTTC. This encodes CASSQVGGGSYEQYF.

In this sample, this clone turned up many times. This chain connects TRBV4-2 to TRBJ1-1, with no clear D. V gave up 0 bases and J gave up 4 bases, with 18 bases separating them. This CDR3 region has 17 residues. Looked up from germline, CDR1 is LGHNA and CDR2 is YNFKEQ. The CDR3 sequence is CASSQDPYVFPGTEAFF. The CDR3 DNA is TGTGCCAGCAGCCAAGACCCTTATGTCTTTCCGGGCACTGAAGCTTTCTTT.

V is TRBV7-9 and J is TRBJ1-1; maybe TRBD1 (5 bases). Germline V gene lookup returns CDR1 SEHNR and CDR2 FQNEAQ (reference sequence). The CDR3 sequence is 15 residues long. The ends were cut back, 4 bases at V and 6 bases at J, with 18 bases in the middle. The DNA of the CDR3 is TGTGCCAGCAGCTCCCAGGGACTCCCCTTCGCTGAAGCTTTCTTT. Its protein product is CASSSQGLPFAEAFF.

The chain has TRBV6-5 and TRBJ2-3; 7 bases are shared with TRBD1. CDR1 and CDR2 from the germline V gene are MNHEY and SVGAGI. This CDR3 contains 14 residues. V shed 2 bases, J shed 2 bases, and the junction held 1 base outside the gene matches. The CDR3 region has the DNA TGTGCCAGCAGTTACGGGACAGACACAGATACGCAGTATTTT. Its protein is CASSYGTDTDTQYF.

The chain has TRBV6-1 and TRBJ2-7, with D maybe TRBD2 (6 bases). The V end lost 3 bases, the J end lost 11 bases, and 11 bases lay between the germline ends. The germline V gene has CDR1 MNHNS and CDR2 SASEGT. The CDR3 is made up of 11 amino acids. The CDR3 protein is CASSEGTWEYF. CDR3 nucleotide sequence: TGTGCCAGCAGTGAGGGGACTTGGGAGTACTTC.

The CDR3, as DNA: TGTGCCAGCAGAACACAGGATAACACTGAAGCTTTCTTT. Its translation: CASRTQDNTEAFF. The chain couples TRBV27 to TRBJ1-1, with a possible D match to TRBD1 (5 bases). The CDR3 is 13 residues long. The germline CDR1 and CDR2 sequences are MNHEY and SMNVEV (reference sequence). V lost 6 bases, J lost 2 bases, and 10 bases lay in between.

The chain links TRBV12-5 to TRBJ1-1; D perhaps matches TRBD1 (6 bases). The CDR3 covers 17 residues. CDR1 is LGHNT, CDR2 FRNRAP, per germline. Trimming removed 0 bases from V and 0 bases from J, with 14 bases in between. CDR3 sequence reads: CASGLVRGRGMNTEAFF. CDR3 nucleotides: TGTGCTAGTGGTTTGGTCCGGGGCAGGGGAATGAACACTGAAGCTTTCTTT.

The chain links TRBV27 to TRBJ2-7, with no clear D. The germline V gene encodes CDR1 MNHEY and CDR2 SMNVEV (reference sequence). There are 14 residues in the CDR3. Trimming stripped 5 bases from V and 9 bases from J, with 20 bases between. DNA for the CDR3: TGTGCCAGCAGTCTTTTGGGCCCTTCTACTCGGCAGTACTTC. This encodes CASSLLGPSTRQYF.

This clone was seen only once. The chain carries TRBV9 and TRBJ1-2, with 9 bases aligning to TRBD1. CDR1 and CDR2 from the germline V gene are SGDLS and YYNGEE. CDR3 length: 15 amino acids. With V trimmed by 4 bases and J by 3 bases, 7 bases remained unmatched. In DNA form, the CDR3 reads TGTGCCAGCAGCCCCCAGACAGGGGGGGACTATGGCTACACCTTC. This sequence encodes CASSPQTGGDYGYTF.

This chain links TRBV3-1 (or the pseudogene TRBV3-2) with TRBJ1-2; 10 bases are shared with TRBD1. J was trimmed by 10 bases and V by 4 bases; bases with no gene match: 6. Germline-derived CDR1 and CDR2 are LGHDT and YNNKEL (reference sequence). This CDR3 contains 13 residues. Here the CDR3 DNA reads TGTGCCAGCAGCCTGGAGGGGACAGGGGACTACACCTTC. This encodes CASSLEGTGDYTF.

About this clone: The same CDR3 can be traced to other DNA sequences in this sample. This sequence joins TRBV9 and TRBJ2-7, with a weak D call TRBD2 (6 bases). Trimming stripped 0 bases from V and 1 base from J, with 8 bases between. Germline V gene lookup returns CDR1 SGDLS and CDR2 YYNGEE. This CDR3 has 14 amino acids. The CDR3 sequence is CASSVDGSSYEQYF. Written as DNA, the CDR3 is TGTGCCAGCAGCGTAGACGGGAGTTCCTACGAGCAGTACTTC.

In its sample, this clone was seen a few times. The V and J genes are TRBV4-1 and TRBJ2-1; no clear D. The CDR3 has 15 amino acids. CDR1 and CDR2 (germline): MGHRA, YSYEKL. Trimming shortened V by 0 bases and J by 0 bases, and 6 bases separated the two germline ends. The CDR3 here is CASSQEPSSYNEQFF. CDR3 nucleotide sequence: TGCGCCAGCAGCCAAGAACCTAGCTCCTACAATGAGCAGTTCTTC.

The gene calls are TRBV29-1 and TRBJ1-2; D unresolved. The V end was cut by 7 bases, the J end by 4 bases, with 13 bases between. From germline, CDR1 is SQVTM and CDR2 ANQGSEA. This CDR3 is built from 12 residues. The CDR3 reads CSAPEVAYGYTF. CDR3 coding DNA: TGCAGCGCTCCGGAGGTGGCCTATGGCTACACCTTC.

In its sample, this clone was seen a few times. V gene TRBV10-3 combines with J gene TRBJ1-5; D unclear. Trimming pared 4 bases from V and 0 bases from J, leaving 13 bases between. This CDR3 contains 16 residues. Germline loops: CDR1 ENHRY, CDR2 SYGVKD. CDR3 DNA sequence: TGTGCCATCAGTGTCGGAGGACGGTTTAGCAATCAGCCCCAGCATTTT. It yields the protein CAISVGGRFSNQPQHF.

The J gene is TRBJ1-2, the V gene TRBV30; no clear D. The CDR3 has 15 amino acids. Trimming removed 0 bases from V and 0 bases from J, with 11 bases in between. Germline V lookup: CDR1 GTSNPN, CDR2 SVGIG (reference sequence). The CDR3 nucleotides are TGTGCCTGGAGTGTAATCGCAGGAACTAACTATGGCTACACCTTC. Translation: CAWSVIAGTNYGYTF.

This chain links TRBV7-3 with TRBJ2-1; a weak D match, TRBD1 (6 bases). This CDR3 region has 15 residues. Germline assignment: CDR1 SGHTA and CDR2 FQGTGA. Trimming removed 2 bases at V and 5 bases at J, with 13 bases between. The chain's CDR3 is CASSLVLGGHNEQFF. The CDR3 coding sequence is TGTGCCAGCAGCTTAGTTCTAGGGGGACACAATGAGCAGTTCTTC.

This chain joins TRBV18 and TRBJ2-3, with D possibly TRBD2 on 6 matching bases. This CDR3 region has 13 residues. Deletions cut 3 bases from V and 3 bases from J, with 7 bases between. Germline V CDR1 and CDR2: KGHSH, LQKENI. The CDR3 coding sequence is TGTGCCAGCTCACCCGGGAGTACAGATACGCAGTATTTT. Protein sequence: CASSPGSTDTQYF. The complete variable domain, with remaining parts taken from reference TRBV18 and TRBJ2-3, reads NAGVMQNPRHLVRRRGQEARLRCSPMKGHSHVYWYRQLPEEGLKFMVYLQKENIIDESGMPKERFSAEFPKEGPSILRIQQVVRGDSAAYFCASSPGSTDTQYFGPGTRLTVL.